This T cell receptor (beta chain) was identified during a study of cytomegalovirus exposure and HLA in healthy donors. General study findings and limits: Some segments of the V type, notably TRBV6-2 and TRBV6-3, were excluded as indistinguishable.

The CDR3 extends over 16 amino acids. V shed 0 bases and J 0 bases; nucleotides not matched to a gene: 4. Germline V lookup: CDR1 SGHNT, CDR2 YYREEE (reference sequence). As regards this clone: Its specificity is unknown.

The PCR employed 60 Vbeta primers together with 13 Jbeta primers. TCRdb keeps only in-frame clones here, not all; method: immunoSEQ multiplex PCR. Among about 61,000 clones, 70% to 90% were seen once, and the ten largest hold over 1.2%. Sequencing was carried out using PBMCs. The J gene is TRBJ2-5, the V gene TRBV5-4, with 8 bases identical to TRBD1. This TCR was sampled from a man aged 25 to 40 in good health and CMV-seropositive. The CDR3 reads CASSLGPGGNQETQYF. The CDR3, as DNA: TGTGCCAGCAGCTTGGGGCCAGGGGGCAACCAAGAGACCCAGTACTTC.